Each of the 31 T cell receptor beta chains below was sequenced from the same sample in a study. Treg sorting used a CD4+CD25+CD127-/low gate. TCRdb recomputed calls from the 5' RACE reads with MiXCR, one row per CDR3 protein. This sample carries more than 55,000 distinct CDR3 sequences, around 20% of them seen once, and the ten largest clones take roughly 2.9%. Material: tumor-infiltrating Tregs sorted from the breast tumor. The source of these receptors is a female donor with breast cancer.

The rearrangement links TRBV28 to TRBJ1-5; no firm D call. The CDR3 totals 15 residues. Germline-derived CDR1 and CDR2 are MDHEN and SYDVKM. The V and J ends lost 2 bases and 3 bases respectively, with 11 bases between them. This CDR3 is CASSLLGRFNQPQHF. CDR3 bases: TGTGCCAGCAGTTTACTAGGGCGGTTCAATCAGCCCCAGCATTTT. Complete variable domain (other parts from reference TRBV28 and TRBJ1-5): DVKVTQSSRYLVKRTGEKVFLECVQDMDHENMFWYRQDPGLGLRLIYFSYDVKMKEKGDIPEGYSVSREKKERFSLILESASTNQTSMYLCASSLLGRFNQPQHFGDGTRLSIL.

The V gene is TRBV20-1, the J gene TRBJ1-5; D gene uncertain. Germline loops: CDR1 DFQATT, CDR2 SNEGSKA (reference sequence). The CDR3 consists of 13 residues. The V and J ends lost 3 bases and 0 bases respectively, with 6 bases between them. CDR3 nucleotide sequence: TGCAGTGCTAGGGGCCTTAGCAATCAGCCCCAGCATTTT. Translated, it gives CSARGLSNQPQHF.

As DNA, the CDR3 is TGCAGTGCTGAAAAAGGGGGGAAGAATGAAAAACTGTTTTTT. It codes for CSAEKGGKNEKLFF. The rearrangement links TRBV20-1 to TRBJ1-4; a weak D match, TRBD1 (6 bases). V was trimmed by 5 bases and J by 5 bases, leaving 15 bases between them. There are 14 residues in the CDR3. The germline CDR1 and CDR2 sequences are DFQATT and SNEGSKA (reference sequence).

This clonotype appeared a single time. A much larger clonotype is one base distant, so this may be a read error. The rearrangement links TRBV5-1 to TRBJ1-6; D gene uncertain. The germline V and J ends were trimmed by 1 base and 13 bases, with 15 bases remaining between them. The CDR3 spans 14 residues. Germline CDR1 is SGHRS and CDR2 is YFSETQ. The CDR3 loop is CASSLCPGYPPLHF. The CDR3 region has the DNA TGCGCCAGCAGCTTGTGCCCAGGTTATCCCCCCCTCCACTTT.

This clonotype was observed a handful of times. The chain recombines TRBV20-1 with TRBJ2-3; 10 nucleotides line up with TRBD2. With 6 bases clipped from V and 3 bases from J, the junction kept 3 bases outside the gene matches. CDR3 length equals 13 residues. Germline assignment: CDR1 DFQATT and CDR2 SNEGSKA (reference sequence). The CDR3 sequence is CSAPGLATDTQYF. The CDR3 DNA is TGCAGTGCCCCGGGACTAGCGACAGATACGCAGTATTTT.

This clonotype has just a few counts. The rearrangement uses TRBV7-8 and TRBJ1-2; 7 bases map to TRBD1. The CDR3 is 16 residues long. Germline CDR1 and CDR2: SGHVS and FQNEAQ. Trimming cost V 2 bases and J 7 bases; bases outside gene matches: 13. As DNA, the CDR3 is TGTGCCAGCAGCTTAATGGGCGGGGGTCAGGGGGGTGGCTACACCTTC. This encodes CASSLMGGGQGGGYTF.

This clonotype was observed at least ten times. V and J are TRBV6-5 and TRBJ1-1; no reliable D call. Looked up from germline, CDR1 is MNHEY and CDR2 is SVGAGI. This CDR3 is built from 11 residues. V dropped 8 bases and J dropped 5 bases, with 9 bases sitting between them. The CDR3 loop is CASYRVTEAFF. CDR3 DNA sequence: TGTGCCAGCTATAGGGTAACTGAAGCTTTCTTT.

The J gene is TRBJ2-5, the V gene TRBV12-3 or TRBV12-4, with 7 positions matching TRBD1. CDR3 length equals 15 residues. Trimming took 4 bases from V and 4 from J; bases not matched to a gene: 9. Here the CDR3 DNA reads TGTGCCAGCAGTTCCAGGACAGGCTTGGGAGAGACCCAGTACTTC. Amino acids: CASSSRTGLGETQYF.

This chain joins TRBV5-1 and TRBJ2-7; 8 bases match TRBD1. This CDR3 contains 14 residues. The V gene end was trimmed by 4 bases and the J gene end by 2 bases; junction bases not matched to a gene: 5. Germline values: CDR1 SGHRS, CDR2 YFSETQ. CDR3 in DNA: TGCGCCAGCAGCCCTGGGACAGGCGCCTACGAGCAGTACTTC. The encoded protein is CASSPGTGAYEQYF.

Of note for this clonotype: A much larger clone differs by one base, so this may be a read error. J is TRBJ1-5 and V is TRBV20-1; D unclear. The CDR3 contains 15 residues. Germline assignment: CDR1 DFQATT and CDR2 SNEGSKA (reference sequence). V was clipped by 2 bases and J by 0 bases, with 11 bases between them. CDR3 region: CSARPRRGSNQPQHF. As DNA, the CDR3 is TGCAGTGCTAGACCCCGGCGGGGTAGCAATCAGCCCCAGCATTTT.

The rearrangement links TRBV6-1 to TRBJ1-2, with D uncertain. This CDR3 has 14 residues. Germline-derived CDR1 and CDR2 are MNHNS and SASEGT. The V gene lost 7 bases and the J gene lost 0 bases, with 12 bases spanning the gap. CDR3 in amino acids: CASIEGSSNYGYTF. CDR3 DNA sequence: TGTGCCAGCATCGAGGGCAGTTCTAACTATGGCTACACCTTC.

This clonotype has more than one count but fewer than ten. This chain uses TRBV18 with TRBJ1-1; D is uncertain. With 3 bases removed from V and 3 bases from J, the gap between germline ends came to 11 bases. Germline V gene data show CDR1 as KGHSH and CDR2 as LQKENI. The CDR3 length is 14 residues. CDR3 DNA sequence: TGTGCCAGCTCACCCCCCATGGGGTACACTGAAGCTTTCTTT. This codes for CASSPPMGYTEAFF.

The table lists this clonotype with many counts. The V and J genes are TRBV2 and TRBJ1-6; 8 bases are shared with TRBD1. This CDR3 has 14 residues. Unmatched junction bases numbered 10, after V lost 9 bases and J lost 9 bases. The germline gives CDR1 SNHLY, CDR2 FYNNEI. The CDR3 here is CASKTGTGGSPLHF. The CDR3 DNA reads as TGTGCCAGTAAAACCGGGACAGGCGGTTCACCCCTCCACTTT.

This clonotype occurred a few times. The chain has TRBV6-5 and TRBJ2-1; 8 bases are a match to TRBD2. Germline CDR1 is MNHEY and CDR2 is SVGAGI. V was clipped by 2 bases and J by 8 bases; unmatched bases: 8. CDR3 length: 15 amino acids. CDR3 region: CASSYQAGGIYEQFF. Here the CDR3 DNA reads TGTGCCAGCAGTTACCAGGCGGGAGGAATATATGAGCAGTTCTTC.

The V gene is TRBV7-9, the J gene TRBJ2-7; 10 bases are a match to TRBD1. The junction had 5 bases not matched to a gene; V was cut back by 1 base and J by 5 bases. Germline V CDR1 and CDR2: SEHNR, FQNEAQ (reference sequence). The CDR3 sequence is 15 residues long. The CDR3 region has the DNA TGTGCCAGCAGCTTAGTCGGGACAGGGGTCCACGAGCAGTACTTC. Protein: CASSLVGTGVHEQYF.

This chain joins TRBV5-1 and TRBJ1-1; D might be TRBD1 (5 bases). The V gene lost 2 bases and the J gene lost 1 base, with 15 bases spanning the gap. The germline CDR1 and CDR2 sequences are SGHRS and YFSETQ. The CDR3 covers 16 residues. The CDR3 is CASSLTPLDRNTEAFF. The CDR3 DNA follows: TGCGCCAGCAGCTTAACCCCTCTCGACAGGAACACTGAAGCTTTCTTT.

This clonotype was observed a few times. The CDR3 DNA is TGTGCCAGTAGTATAGGAGAGGGAAAAGCTTTCTTT. It is translated as CASSIGEGKAFF. The rearrangement links TRBV19 to TRBJ1-1; unclear D gene. CDR3 length: 12 amino acids. V lost 1 base and J lost 9, with 9 bases in between. CDR1 LNHDA and CDR2 SQIVND come from the germline V gene (reference sequence).

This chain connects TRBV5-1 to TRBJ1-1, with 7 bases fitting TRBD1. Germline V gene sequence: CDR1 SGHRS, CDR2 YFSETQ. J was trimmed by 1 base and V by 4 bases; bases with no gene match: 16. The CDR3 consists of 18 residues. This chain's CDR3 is CASSISARDSNKNTEAFF. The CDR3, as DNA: TGCGCCAGCAGCATTAGCGCACGGGACAGCAATAAGAACACTGAAGCTTTCTTT. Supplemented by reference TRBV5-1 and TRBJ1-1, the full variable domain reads KAGVTQTPRYLIKTRGQQVTLSCSPISGHRSVSWYQQTPGQGLQFLFEYFSETQRNKGNFPGRFSGRQFSNSRSEMNVSTLELGDSALYLCASSISARDSNKNTEAFFGQGTRLTVV.

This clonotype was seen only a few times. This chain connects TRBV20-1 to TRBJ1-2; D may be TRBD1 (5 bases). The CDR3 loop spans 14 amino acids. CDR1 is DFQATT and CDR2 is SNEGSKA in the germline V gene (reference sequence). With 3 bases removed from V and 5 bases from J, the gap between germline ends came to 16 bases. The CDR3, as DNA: TGCAGTGCTAGGACAGAAGCAGGAGAGTATGGCTACACCTTC. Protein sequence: CSARTEAGEYGYTF.

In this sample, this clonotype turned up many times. The CDR3 nucleotides are TGCGCCAGCAGCTTCGCCAGCACAGATACGCAGTATTTT. It is translated as CASSFASTDTQYF. V is TRBV5-1 and J is TRBJ2-3; no firm D call. The V end was cut by 2 bases, the J end by 0 bases, with 4 bases between. Looked up from germline, CDR1 is SGHRS and CDR2 is YFSETQ. The CDR3 is made up of 13 amino acids.

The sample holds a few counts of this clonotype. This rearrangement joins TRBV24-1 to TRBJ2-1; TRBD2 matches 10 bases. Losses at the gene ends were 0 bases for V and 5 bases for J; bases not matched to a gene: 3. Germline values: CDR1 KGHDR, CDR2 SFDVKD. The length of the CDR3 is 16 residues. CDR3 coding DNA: TGTGCCACCAGTGATTTGGGTAGCGGGAGGAACAATGAGCAGTTCTTC. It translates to CATSDLGSGRNNEQFF.

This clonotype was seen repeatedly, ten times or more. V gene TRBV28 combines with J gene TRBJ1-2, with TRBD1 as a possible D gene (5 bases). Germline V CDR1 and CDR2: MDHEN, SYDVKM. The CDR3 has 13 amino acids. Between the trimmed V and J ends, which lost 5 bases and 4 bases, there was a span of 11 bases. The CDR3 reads CASSTGTVYGYTF. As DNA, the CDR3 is TGTGCCAGCAGTACCGGGACGGTCTATGGCTACACCTTC.

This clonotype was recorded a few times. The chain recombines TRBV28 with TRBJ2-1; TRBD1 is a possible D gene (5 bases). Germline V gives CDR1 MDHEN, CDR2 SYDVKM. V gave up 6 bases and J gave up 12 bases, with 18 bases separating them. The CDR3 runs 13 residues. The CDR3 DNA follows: TGTGCCAGCAGCTCTCCTTCCGACAGATGGCAGTTCTTC. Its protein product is CASSSPSDRWQFF. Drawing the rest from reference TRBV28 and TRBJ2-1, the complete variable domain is DVKVTQSSRYLVKRTGEKVFLECVQDMDHENMFWYRQDPGLGLRLIYFSYDVKMKEKGDIPEGYSVSREKKERFSLILESASTNQTSMYLCASSSPSDRWQFFGPGTRLTVL.

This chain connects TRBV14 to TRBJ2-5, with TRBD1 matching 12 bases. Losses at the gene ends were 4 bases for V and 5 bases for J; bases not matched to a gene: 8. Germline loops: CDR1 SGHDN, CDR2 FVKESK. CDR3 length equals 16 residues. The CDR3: CASSLGTGGDWETQYF. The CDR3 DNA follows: TGTGCCAGCAGCCTGGGGACAGGGGGCGATTGGGAGACCCAGTACTTC.

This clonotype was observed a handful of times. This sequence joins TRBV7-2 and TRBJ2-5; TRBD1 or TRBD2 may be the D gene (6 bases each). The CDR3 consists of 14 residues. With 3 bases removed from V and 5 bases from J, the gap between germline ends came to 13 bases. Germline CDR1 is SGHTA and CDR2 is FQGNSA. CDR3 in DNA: TGTGCCAGCAGCTTTGGGGGGCGCGGGGAGACCCAGTACTTC. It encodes CASSFGGRGETQYF.

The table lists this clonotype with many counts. CDR3 residues: CASSFARANEQYF. DNA of the CDR3: TGTGCCAGCAGTTTTGCCAGGGCCAACGAGCAGTACTTC. The chain employs TRBV12-3 or TRBV12-4 and TRBJ2-7; perhaps TRBD1 as D (5 bases). Trimming removed 3 bases from V and 5 bases from J, with 11 bases in between. The CDR3 length is 13 residues.

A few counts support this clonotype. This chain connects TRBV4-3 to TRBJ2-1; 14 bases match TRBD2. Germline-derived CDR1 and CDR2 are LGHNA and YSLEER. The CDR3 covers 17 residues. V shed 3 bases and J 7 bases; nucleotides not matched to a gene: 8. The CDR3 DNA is TGCGCCAGCAGCCAGCTTCCGGGACTAGCGGGGGTAAATGAGCAGTTCTTC. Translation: CASSQLPGLAGVNEQFF.

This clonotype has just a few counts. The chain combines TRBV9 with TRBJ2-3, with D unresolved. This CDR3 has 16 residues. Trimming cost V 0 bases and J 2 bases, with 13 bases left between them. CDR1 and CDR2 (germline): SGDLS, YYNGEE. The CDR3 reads CASSVALPPSTDTQYF. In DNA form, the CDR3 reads TGTGCCAGCAGCGTAGCGCTCCCTCCTTCCACAGATACGCAGTATTTT. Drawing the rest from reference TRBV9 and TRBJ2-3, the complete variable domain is DSGVTQTPKHLITATGQRVTLRCSPRSGDLSVYWYQQSLDQGLQFLIQYYNGEERAKGNILERFSAQQFPDLHSELNLSSLELGDSALYFCASSVALPPSTDTQYFGPGTRLTVL.

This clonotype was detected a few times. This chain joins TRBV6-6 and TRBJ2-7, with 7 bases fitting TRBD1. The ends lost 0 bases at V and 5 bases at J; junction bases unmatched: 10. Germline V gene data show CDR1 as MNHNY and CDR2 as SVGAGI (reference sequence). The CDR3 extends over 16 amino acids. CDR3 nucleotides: TGTGCCAGCAGTTACTCGTCTAGGACAGGTCGCCACGAGCAGTACTTC. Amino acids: CASSYSSRTGRHEQYF.

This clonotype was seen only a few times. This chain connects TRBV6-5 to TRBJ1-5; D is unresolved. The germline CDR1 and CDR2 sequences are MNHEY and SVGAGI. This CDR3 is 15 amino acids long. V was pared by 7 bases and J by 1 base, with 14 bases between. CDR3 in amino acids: CASTPTLGSNQPQHF. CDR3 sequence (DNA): TGTGCCAGCACCCCAACCCTGGGAAGCAATCAGCCCCAGCATTTT.

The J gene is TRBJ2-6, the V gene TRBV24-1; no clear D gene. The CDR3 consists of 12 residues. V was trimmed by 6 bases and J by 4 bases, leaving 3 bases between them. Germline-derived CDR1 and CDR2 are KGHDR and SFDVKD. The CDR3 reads CATSQGANVLTF. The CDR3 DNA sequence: TGTGCCACCAGTCAGGGGGCCAACGTCCTGACTTTC.